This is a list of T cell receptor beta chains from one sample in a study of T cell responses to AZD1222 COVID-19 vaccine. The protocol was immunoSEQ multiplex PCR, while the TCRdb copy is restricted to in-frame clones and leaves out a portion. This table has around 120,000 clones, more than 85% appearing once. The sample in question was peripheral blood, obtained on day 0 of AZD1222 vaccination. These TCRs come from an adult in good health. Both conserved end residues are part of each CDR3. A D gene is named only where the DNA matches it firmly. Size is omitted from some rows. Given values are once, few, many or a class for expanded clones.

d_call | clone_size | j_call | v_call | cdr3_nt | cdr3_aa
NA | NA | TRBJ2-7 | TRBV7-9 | TGTGCCAGCAGCGCTAGACAGACGAGCTCCTACGAGCAGTACTTC | CASSARQTSSYEQYF
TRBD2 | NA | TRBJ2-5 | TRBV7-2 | TGTGCCAGCAGCTTATTGAGGGAGGGCCGGGAGACCCAGTACTTC | CASSLLREGRETQYF
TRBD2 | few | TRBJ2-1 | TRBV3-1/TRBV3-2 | TGTGCCAGCAGCCAAGTTCTAGCGGGGGGCTCCTACAATGAGCAGTTCTTC | CASSQVLAGGSYNEQFF
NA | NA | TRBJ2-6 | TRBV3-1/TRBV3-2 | TGTGCCAGCAGCCAAGTGGAGGGGTCAGGGGCCAACGTCCTGACTTTC | CASSQVEGSGANVLTF
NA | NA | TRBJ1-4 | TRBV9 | TGTGCCAGCAGCGTAGAGCCCCTAGGAGGGAAACTGTTTTTT | CASSVEPLGGKLFF
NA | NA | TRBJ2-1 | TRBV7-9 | TGTGCCAGCAGCCCTACGGATGGGGCTGAGCAGTTCTTC | CASSPTDGAEQFF
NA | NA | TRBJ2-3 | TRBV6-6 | TGTGCCAGCAGTTACGGATCTACAGATACGCAGTATTTT | CASSYGSTDTQYF
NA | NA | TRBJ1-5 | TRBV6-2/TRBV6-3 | TGTGCCAGCAGTCTCGGGACACCTGAGAATCAGTCCCAGCATTTT | CASSLGTPENQSQHF
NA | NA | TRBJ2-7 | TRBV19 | TGTGCCAGTGAGGGGGGACCCTACGAGCAGTACTTC | CASEGGPYEQYF
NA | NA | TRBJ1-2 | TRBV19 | TGTGCCAGTAGGTACAGGGCTGATGGCTACACCTTC | CASRYRADGYTF